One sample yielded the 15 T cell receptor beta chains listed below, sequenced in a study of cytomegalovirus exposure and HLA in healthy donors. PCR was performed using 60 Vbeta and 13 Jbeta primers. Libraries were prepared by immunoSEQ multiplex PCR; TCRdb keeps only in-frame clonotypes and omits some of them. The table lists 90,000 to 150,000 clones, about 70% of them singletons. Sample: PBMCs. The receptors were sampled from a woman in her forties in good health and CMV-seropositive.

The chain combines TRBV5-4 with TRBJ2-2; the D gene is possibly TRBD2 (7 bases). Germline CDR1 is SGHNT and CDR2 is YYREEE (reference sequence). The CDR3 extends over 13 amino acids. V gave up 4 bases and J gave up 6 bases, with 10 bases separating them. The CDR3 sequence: CASSPGGPGELFF. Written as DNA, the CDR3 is TGTGCCAGCAGCCCGGGGGGCCCCGGGGAGCTGTTTTTT.

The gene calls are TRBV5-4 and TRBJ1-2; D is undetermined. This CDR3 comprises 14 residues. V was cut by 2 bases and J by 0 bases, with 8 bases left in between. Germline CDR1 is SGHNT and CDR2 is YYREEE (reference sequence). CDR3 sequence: CASSLGGANYGYTF. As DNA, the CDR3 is TGTGCCAGCAGCTTAGGCGGGGCTAACTATGGCTACACCTTC.

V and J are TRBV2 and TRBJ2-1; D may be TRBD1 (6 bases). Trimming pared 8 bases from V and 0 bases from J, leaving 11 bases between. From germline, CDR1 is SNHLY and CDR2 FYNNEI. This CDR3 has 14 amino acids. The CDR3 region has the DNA TGTGCCAGCCGGGACACGAGCTCCTACAATGAGCAGTTCTTC. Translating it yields CASRDTSSYNEQFF.

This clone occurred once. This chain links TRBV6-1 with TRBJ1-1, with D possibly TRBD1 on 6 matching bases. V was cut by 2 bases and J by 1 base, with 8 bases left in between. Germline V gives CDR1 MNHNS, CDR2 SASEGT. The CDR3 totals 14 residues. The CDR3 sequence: CASSEPGQNTEAFF. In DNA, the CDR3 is TGTGCCAGCAGTGAACCGGGACAGAACACTGAAGCTTTCTTT.

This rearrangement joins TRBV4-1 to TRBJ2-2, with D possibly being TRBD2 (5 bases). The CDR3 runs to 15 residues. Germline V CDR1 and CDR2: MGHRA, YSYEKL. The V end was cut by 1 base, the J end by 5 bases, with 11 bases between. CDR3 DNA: TGCGCCAGCAGCCAAGCGGGGATCCAGACCGGGGAGCTGTTTTTT. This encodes CASSQAGIQTGELFF.

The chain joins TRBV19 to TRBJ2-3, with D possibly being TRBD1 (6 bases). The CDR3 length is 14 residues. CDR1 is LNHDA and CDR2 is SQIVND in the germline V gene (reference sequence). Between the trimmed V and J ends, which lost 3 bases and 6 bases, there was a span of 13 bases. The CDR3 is CASSMTGTIDTQYF. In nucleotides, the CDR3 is TGTGCCAGTAGTATGACCGGGACAATTGATACGCAGTATTTT.

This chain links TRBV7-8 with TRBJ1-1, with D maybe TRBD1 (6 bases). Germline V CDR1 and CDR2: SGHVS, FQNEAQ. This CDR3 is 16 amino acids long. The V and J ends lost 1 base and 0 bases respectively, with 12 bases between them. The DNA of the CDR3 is TGTGCCAGCAGCTTAGGAGCGGGGGCCATGAACACTGAAGCTTTCTTT. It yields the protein CASSLGAGAMNTEAFF.

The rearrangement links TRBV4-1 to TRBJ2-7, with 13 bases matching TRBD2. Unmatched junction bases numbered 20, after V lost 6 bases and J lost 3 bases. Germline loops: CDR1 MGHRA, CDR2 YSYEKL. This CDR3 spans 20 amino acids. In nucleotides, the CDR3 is TGCGCCAGCAGTCGTTCCAGATCCCCCACTACTAGCGGGGGGGTCTACGAGCAGTACTTC. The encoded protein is CASSRSRSPTTSGGVYEQYF.

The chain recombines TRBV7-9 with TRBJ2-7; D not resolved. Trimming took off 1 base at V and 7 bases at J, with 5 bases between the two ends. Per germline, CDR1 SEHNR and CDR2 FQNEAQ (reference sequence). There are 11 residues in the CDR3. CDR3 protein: CASSLVGEQYF. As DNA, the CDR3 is TGTGCCAGCAGCTTAGTCGGGGAGCAGTACTTC.

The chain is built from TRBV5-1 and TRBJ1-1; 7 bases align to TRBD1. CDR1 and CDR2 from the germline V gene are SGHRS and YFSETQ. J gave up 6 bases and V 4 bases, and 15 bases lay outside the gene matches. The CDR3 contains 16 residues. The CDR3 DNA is TGCGCCAGCAGCCCCCGGACAGGTTCCTTTATCGCTGAAGCTTTCTTT. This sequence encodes CASSPRTGSFIAEAFF.

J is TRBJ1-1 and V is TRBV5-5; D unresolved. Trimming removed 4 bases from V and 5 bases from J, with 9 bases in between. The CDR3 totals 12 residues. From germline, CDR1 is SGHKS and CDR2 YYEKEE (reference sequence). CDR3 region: CASSRRSTEAFF. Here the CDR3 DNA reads TGTGCCAGCAGCCGGAGGAGTACTGAAGCTTTCTTT.

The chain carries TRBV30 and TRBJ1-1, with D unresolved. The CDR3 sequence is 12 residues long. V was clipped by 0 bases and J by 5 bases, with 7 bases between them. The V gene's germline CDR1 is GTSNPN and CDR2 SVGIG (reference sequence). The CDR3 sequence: CAWSVSRTEAFF. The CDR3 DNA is TGTGCCTGGAGTGTGTCCAGAACTGAAGCTTTCTTT.

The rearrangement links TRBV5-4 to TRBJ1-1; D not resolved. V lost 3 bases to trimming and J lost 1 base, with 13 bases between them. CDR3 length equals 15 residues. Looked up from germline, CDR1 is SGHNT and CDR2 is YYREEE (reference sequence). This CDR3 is CASSSGPGPNTEAFF. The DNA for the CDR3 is TGTGCCAGCAGCTCGGGTCCGGGTCCGAACACTGAAGCTTTCTTT.

CDR3 bases: TGTGCCAGCAGTGAACGCCCGGGTCGCTATGGCTACACCTTC. Translating it yields CASSERPGRYGYTF. The chain recombines TRBV2 with TRBJ1-2; D is undetermined. The V end lost 2 bases, the J end lost 4 bases, and 11 bases lay between the germline ends. From germline, CDR1 is SNHLY and CDR2 FYNNEI. The CDR3 is made up of 14 amino acids. The full variable domain, its missing parts supplied by reference TRBV2 and TRBJ1-2, is EPEVTQTPSHQVTQMGQEVILRCVPISNHLYFYWYRQILGQKVEFLVSFYNNEISEKSEIFDDQFSVERPDGSNFTLKIRSTKLEDSAMYFCASSERPGRYGYTFGSGTRLTVV.

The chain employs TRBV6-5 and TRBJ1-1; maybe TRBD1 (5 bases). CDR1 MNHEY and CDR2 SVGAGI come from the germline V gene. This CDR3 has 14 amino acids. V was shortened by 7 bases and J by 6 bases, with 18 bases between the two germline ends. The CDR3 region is CASTTTREGSEAFF. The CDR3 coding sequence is TGTGCCAGCACCACTACGAGGGAGGGGTCTGAAGCTTTCTTT.